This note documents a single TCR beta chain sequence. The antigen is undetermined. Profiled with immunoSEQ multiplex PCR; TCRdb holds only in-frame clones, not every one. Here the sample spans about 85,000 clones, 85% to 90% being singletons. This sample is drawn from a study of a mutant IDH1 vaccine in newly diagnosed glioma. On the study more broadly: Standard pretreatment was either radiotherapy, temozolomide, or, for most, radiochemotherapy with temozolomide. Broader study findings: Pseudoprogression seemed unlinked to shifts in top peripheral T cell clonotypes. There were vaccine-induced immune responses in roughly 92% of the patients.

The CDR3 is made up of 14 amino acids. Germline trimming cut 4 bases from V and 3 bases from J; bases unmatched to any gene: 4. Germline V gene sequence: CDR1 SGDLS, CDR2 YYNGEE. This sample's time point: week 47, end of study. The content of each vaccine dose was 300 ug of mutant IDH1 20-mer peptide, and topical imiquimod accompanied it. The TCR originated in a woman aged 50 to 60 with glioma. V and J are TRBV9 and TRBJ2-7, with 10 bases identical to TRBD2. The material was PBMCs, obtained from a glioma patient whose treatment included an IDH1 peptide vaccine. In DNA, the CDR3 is TGTGCCAGCAGCTATCTAGCGGGAGACTACGAGCAGTACTTC. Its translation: CASSYLAGDYEQYF.